One TCR beta chain is described in this entry. The target of this receptor is not known. Per-nucleotide qualities are absent, and no much larger clonotype sits a single base away. The data derive from a study of OX40 agonist ivuxolimab in advanced cancers. As for the study more broadly: Ivuxolimab was an agonistic, fully human IgG2 monoclonal antibody directed against OX40 (CD134), a costimulatory receptor. Among the 52 dose-escalation patients, some 20 had hepatocellular carcinoma, some 15 melanoma, 9 renal cell carcinoma and 9 head and neck cancer. Peripheral TCRbeta sequencing was intended to test whether TCR sequence diversity was altered and clonal T-cell expansion was caused by ivuxolimab. Prior anti-PD-1, anti-PD-L1 or anti-CTLA-4 therapy was permitted, and less than 45% of dose-escalation patients had received checkpoint inhibitors. Three dose-escalation patients achieved partial responses, one with hepatocellular carcinoma and two with cutaneous melanoma. The paper covers the monotherapy dose-escalation part of the phase I ivuxolimab trial, which included N ≈ 50 patients. Intravenous ivuxolimab was administered to patients every 2 weeks at six dose levels: 0.01, 0.1, 0.3, 1.5, 3 and 10 mg/kg. In the dose-escalation cohort, 75% to 85% of patients were male, and the mean age was 60 years with a range of roughly 20 to 80. The full study reports these points: In partial responders in the 0.1-3.0 mg/kg groups, normalized peripheral clonal expansion was found to be among the lowest, especially among CD8+ T cells. Low levels of normalized T-cell clonal expansion were also seen in some patients who did not respond. On average, CD8+ T cells showed more expanded clones than CD4+ T cells after ivuxolimab. At doses of 0.1 to 3.0 mg/kg, clonal expansion of both CD4+ and CD8+ blood T cells was observed from baseline to week 6. Which antigens the clonally expanded peripheral T cells were specific for was not determined.

Patients with a history of autoimmune disease or receiving systemic immunosuppression were excluded from the trial. Peripheral blood for TCR sequencing was collected from all dose cohorts at baseline, on cycle 4 day 1, and on cycle 7 day 1. Samples came from an open-label, multicenter, first-in-human phase I dose-escalation trial of ivuxolimab. Adults with locally advanced or metastatic melanoma, renal cell, hepatocellular, or head and neck squamous cell carcinoma were enrolled in the trial. Before TCR sequencing, CD4+ T cells and CD8+ T cells from peripheral blood were sorted into separate populations. For sequencing of the TCRbeta CDR3 region, genomic DNA was extracted from the sorted cells. The immunoSEQ Assay was used to sequence the TCRbeta CDR3 regions. TCRdb stores this immuneACCESS table with in-frame sequences only. Part of the clones is absent; in the studies checked, under half of the shortfall reflects unresolved V genes, and no reason is known for the rest. This sample gives about 86,000 clones in total; about 89% of them show up just once. More than 8.5% of the sample is held by the ten biggest clonotypes.

The V and J ends are trimmed by 2 bases and 0 bases, leaving 3 bases between them. CDR1 SNHLY and CDR2 FYNNEI are derived from the germline V gene. Taken from cysteine to phenylalanine, the CDR3 has 13 residues. Only the CDR3 part of the read is kept: 39 bases, read in frame from the first base. The material was CD4+ or CD8+ T cells sorted from blood, obtained in a trial of the OX40 agonist ivuxolimab. The rearranged segments are TRBV2 and TRBJ2-3, with the D gene not confidently named. The TCR sequence derives from an adult with an advanced solid tumor such as melanoma, head and neck, liver or kidney cancer. The DNA is TGTGCCAGCAGTGAATACAGCACAGATACGCAGTATTTT. Its translation is CASSEYSTDTQYF.